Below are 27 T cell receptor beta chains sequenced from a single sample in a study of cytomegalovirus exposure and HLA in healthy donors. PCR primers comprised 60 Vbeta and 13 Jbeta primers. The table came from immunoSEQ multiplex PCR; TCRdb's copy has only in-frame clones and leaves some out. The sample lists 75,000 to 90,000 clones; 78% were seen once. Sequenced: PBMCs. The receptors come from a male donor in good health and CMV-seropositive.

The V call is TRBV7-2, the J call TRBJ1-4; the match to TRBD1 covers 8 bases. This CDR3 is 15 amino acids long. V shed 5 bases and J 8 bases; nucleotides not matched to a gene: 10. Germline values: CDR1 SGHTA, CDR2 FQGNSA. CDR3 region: CASSAAGTGGEKLFF. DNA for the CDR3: TGTGCCAGCAGCGCCGCGGGGACAGGCGGGGAAAAACTGTTTTTT.

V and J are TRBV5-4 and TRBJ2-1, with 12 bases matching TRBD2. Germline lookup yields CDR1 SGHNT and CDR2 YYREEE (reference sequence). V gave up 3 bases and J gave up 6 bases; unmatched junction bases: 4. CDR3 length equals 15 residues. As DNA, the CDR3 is TGTGCCAGCAGCTCCCCTAGCGGGAGGGCCAATGAGCAGTTCTTC. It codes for CASSSPSGRANEQFF.

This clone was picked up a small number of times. The CDR3 DNA reads as TGTGCCAGTAGTATTGGAACAGCGAACACTGAAGCTTTCTTT. Translation: CASSIGTANTEAFF. The rearrangement uses TRBV19 and TRBJ1-1; D is ambiguous. Germline V gene lookup returns CDR1 LNHDA and CDR2 SQIVND (reference sequence). The CDR3 totals 14 residues. V lost 3 bases and J 1 base, leaving 9 bases between the germline ends.

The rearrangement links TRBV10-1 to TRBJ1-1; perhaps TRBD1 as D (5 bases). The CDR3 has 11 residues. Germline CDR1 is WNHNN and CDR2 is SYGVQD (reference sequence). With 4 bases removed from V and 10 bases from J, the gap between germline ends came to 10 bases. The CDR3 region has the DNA TGCGCCAGCAGTGCAGGGTTGAGAGCTTTCTTT. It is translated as CASSAGLRAFF.

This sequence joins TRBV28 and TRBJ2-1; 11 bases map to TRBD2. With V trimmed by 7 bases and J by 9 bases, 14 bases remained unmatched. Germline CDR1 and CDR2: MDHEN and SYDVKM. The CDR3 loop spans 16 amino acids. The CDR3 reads CASNEPLAGGGSEQFF. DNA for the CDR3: TGTGCCAGCAACGAACCCCTAGCGGGAGGTGGTAGTGAGCAGTTCTTC. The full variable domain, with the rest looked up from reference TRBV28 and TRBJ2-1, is DVKVTQSSRYLVKRTGEKVFLECVQDMDHENMFWYRQDPGLGLRLIYFSYDVKMKEKGDIPEGYSVSREKKERFSLILESASTNQTSMYLCASNEPLAGGGSEQFFGPGTRLTVL.

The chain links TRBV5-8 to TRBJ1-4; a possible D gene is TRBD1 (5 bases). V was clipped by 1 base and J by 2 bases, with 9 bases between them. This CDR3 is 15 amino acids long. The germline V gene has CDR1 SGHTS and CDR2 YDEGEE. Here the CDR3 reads CASSLLGGTNEKLFF. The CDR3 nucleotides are TGTGCCAGCAGCTTGTTGGGGGGGACTAATGAAAAACTGTTTTTT.

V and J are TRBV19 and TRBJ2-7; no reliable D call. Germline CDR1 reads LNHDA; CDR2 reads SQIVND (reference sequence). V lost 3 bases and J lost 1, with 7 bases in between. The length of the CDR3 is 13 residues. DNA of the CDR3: TGTGCCAGTAGTATGCAGTTGTCCTACGAGCAGTACTTC. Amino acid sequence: CASSMQLSYEQYF.

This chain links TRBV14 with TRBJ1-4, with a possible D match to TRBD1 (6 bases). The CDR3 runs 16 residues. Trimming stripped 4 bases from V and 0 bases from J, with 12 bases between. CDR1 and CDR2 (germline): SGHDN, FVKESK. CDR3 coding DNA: TGTGCCAGCAGCCGCTCTGGGGGCGCAACTAATGAAAAACTGTTTTTT. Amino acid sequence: CASSRSGGATNEKLFF.

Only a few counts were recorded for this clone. The CDR3 reads CASRKTGGLYNYGYTF. The CDR3 DNA follows: TGTGCCAGTAGGAAGACAGGGGGCCTGTACAACTATGGCTACACCTTC. This chain uses TRBV19 with TRBJ1-2; 10 nucleotides line up with TRBD1. There are 16 residues in the CDR3. The V and J ends lost 6 bases and 2 bases, in that order; junction bases with no gene match: 9. Germline assignment: CDR1 LNHDA and CDR2 SQIVND (reference sequence). Combining the CDR3 with reference TRBV19 and TRBJ1-2 gives the whole variable domain DGGITQSPKYLFRKEGQNVTLSCEQNLNHDAMYWYRQDPGQGLRLIYYSQIVNDFQKGDIAEGYSVSREKKESFPLTVTSAQKNPTAFYLCASRKTGGLYNYGYTFGSGTRLTVV.

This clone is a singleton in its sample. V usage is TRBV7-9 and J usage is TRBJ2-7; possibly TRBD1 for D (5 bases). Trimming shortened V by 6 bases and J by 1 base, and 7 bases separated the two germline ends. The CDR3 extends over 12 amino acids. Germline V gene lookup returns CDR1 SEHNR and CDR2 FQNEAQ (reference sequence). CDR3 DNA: TGTGCCAGCAGGGGGCCTTCCTACGAGCAGTACTTC. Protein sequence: CASRGPSYEQYF. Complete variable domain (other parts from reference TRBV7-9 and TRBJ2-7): DTGVSQNPRHKITKRGQNVTFRCDPISEHNRLYWYRQTLGQGPEFLTYFQNEAQLEKSRLLSDRFSAERPKGSFSTLEIQRTEQGDSAMYLCASRGPSYEQYFGPGTRLTVT.

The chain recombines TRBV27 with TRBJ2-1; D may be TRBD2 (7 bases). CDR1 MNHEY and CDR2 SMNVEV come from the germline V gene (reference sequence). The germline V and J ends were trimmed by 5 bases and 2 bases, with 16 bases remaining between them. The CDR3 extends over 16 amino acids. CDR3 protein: CASSPQVGGPYNEQFF. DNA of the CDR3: TGTGCCAGCAGTCCCCAGGTGGGGGGGCCCTACAATGAGCAGTTCTTC.

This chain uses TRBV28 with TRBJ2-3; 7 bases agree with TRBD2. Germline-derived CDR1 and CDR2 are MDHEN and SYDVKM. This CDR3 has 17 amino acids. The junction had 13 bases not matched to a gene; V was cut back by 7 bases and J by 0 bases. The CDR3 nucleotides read TGTGCCAGCAACGGTTCGGGAGGCACCACTAGCACAGATACGCAGTATTTT. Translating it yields CASNGSGGTTSTDTQYF.

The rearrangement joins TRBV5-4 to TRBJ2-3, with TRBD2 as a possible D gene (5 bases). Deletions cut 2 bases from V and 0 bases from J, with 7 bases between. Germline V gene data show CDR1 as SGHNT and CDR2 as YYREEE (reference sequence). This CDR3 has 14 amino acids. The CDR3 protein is CASSFAGSTDTQYF. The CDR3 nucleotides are TGTGCCAGCAGCTTTGCGGGTAGCACAGATACGCAGTATTTT.

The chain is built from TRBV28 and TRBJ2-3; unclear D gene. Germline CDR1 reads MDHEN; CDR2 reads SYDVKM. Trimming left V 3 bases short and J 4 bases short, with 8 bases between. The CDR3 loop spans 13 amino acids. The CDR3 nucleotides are TGTGCCAGCAGTTTGGCAGTACCAGATACGCAGTATTTT. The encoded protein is CASSLAVPDTQYF.

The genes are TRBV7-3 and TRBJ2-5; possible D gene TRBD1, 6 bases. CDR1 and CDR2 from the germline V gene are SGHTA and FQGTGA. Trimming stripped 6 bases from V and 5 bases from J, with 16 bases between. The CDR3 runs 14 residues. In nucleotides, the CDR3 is TGTGCCAGCAGTTCGACAGGAGGATCGGAGACCCAGTACTTC. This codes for CASSSTGGSETQYF.

Here the CDR3 reads CATGRQGSTDTQYF. The CDR3 nucleotides read TGTGCCACCGGGCGGCAGGGAAGCACAGATACGCAGTATTTT. The rearrangement joins TRBV6-5 to TRBJ2-3, with D perhaps TRBD1 (5 bases). The V gene's germline CDR1 is MNHEY and CDR2 SVGAGI. There are 14 residues in the CDR3. The germline V and J ends were trimmed by 10 bases and 0 bases, with 14 bases remaining between them.

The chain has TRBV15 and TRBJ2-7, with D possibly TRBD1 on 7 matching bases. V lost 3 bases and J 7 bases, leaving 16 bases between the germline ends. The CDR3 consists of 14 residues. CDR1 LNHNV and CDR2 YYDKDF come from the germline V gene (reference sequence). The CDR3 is CATSRQGGGGEQYF. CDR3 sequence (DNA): TGTGCCACCAGCAGGCAGGGGGGTGGAGGGGAGCAGTACTTC.

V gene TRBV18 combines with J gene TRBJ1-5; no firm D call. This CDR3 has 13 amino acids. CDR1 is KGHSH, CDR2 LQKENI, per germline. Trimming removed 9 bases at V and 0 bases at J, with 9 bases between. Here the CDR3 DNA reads TGTGCCAGTTCGCAGGCTAGCAATCAGCCCCAGCATTTT. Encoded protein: CASSQASNQPQHF.

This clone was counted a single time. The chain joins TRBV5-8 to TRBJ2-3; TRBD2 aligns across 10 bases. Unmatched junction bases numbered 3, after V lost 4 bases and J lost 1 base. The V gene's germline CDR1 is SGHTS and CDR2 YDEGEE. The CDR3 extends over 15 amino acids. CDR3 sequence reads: CASSQGTSGTDTQYF. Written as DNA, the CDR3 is TGTGCCAGCAGCCAAGGGACTAGCGGCACAGATACGCAGTATTTT.

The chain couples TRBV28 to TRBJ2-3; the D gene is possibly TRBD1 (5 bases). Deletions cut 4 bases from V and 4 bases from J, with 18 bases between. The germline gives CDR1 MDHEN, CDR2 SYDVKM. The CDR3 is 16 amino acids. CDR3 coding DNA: TGTGCCAGCAGTTCACCCGGACACCCAGGCCCAGATACGCAGTATTTT. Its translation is CASSSPGHPGPDTQYF.

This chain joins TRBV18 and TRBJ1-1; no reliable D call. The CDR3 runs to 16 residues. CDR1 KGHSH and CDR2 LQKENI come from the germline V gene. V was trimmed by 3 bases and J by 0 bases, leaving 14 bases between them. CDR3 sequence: CASSPTAGGLNTEAFF. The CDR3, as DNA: TGTGCCAGCTCACCTACCGCCGGAGGTTTGAACACTGAAGCTTTCTTT.

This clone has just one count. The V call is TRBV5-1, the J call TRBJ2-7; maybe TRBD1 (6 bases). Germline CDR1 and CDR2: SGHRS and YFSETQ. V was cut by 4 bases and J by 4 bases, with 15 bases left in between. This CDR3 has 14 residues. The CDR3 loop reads CASSAHRDRYEQYF. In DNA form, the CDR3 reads TGCGCCAGCAGCGCCCACAGGGACCGGTACGAGCAGTACTTC.

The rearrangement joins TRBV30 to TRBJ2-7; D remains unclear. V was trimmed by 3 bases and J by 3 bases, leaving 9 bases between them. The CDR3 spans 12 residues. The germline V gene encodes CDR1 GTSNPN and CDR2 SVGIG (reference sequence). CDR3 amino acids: CAWRFERYEQYF. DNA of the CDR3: TGTGCCTGGAGGTTCGAGCGCTACGAGCAGTACTTC. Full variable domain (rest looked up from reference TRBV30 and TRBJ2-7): SQTIHQWPATLVQPVGSPLSLECTVEGTSNPNLYWYRQAAGRGLQLLFYSVGIGQISSEVPQNLSASRPQDRQFILSSKKLLLSDSGFYLCAWRFERYEQYFGPGTRLTVT.

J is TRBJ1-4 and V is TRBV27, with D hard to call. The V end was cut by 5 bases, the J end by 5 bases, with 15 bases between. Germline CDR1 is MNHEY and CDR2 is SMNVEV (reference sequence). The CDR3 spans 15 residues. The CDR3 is CASSPSAAGNEKLFF. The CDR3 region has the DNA TGTGCCAGCAGTCCCTCGGCCGCGGGGAATGAAAAACTGTTTTTT.

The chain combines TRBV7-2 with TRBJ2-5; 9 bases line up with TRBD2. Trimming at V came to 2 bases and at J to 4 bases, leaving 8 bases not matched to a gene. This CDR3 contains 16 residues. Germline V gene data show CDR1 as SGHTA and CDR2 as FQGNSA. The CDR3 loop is CASSLSLAGFGETQYF. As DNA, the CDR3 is TGTGCCAGCAGCTTATCCCTAGCGGGATTTGGAGAGACCCAGTACTTC.

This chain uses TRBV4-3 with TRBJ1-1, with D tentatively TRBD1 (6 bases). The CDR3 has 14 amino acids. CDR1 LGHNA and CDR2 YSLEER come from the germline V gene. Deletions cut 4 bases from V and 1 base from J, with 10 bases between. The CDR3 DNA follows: TGCGCCAGCAGCCCAAACAGGGCGAACACTGAAGCTTTCTTT. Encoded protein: CASSPNRANTEAFF.

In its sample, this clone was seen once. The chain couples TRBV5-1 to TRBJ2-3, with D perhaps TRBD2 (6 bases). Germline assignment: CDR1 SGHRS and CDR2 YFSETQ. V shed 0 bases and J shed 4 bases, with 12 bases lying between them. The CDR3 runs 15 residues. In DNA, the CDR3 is TGCGCCAGCAGCTTGGGGAGGGCCTTCGCAGATACGCAGTATTTT. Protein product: CASSLGRAFADTQYF.